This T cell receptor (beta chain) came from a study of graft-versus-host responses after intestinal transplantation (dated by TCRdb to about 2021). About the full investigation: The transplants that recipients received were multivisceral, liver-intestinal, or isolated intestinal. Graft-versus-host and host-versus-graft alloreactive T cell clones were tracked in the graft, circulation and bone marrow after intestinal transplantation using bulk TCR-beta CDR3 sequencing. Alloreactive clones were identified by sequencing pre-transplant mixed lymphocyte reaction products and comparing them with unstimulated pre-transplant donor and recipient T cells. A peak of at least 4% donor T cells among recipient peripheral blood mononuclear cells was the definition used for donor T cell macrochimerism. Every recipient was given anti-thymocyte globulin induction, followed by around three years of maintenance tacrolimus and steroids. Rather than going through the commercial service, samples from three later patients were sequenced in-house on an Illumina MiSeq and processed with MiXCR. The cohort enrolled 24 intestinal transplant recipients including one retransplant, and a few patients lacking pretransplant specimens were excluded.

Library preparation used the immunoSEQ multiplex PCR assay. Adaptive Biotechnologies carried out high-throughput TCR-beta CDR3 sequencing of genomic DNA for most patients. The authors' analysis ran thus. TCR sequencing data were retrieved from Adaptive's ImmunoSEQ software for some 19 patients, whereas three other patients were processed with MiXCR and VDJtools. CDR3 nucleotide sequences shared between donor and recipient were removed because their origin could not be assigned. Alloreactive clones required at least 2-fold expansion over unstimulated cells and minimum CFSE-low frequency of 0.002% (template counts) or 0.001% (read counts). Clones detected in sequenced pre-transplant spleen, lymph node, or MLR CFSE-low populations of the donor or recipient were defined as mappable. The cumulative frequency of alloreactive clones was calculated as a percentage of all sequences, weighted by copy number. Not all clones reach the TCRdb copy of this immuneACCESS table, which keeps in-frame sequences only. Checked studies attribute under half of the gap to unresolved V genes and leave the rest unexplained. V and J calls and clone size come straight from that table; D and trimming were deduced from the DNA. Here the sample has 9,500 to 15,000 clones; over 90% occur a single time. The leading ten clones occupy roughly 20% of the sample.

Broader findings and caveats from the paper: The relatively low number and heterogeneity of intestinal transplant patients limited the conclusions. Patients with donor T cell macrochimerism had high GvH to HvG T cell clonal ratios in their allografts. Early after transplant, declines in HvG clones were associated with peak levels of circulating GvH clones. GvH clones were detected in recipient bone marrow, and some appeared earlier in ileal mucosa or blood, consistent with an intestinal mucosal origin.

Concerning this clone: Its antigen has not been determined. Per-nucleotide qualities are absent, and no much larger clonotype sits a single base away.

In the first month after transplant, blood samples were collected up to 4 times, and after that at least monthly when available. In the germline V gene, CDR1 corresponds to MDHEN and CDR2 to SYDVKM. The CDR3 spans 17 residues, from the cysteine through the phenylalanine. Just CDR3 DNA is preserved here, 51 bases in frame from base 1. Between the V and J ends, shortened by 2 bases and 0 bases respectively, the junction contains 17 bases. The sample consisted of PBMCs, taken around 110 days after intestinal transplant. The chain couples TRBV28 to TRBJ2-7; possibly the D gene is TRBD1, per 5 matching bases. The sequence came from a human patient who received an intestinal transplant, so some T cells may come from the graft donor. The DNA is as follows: TGTGCCAGCAGTTTAACCCCCGACAGTCAGGGCTCCTACGAGCAGTACTTC. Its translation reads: CASSLTPDSQGSYEQYF.